One and the same sample provided the 30 T cell receptor beta chains below, sequenced in a study of OX40 agonist ivuxolimab in advanced cancers. Profiled with immunoSEQ multiplex PCR; TCRdb holds only in-frame clones, not every one. Of 65,000 to 95,000 clones in the sample, roughly 80% are singletons; the top ten hold approximately 2.1%. The material was CD4+ or CD8+ T cells sorted from blood, obtained in a trial of the OX40 agonist ivuxolimab. The receptors were gathered from an adult with an advanced solid tumor such as melanoma, head and neck, liver or kidney cancer.

This chain joins TRBV7-9 and TRBJ1-1; D is undetermined. This CDR3 contains 11 residues. Trimming removed 0 bases at V and 7 bases at J, with 3 bases between. Germline V gene sequence: CDR1 SEHNR, CDR2 FQNEAQ (reference sequence). The CDR3 DNA reads TGTGCCAGCAGCTTAGCCCTTGAAGCTTTCTTT. It translates to CASSLALEAFF.

The rearrangement links TRBV4-3 to TRBJ1-2, with 7 bases identical to TRBD1. From germline, CDR1 is LGHNA and CDR2 YSLEER. V lost 0 bases, J lost 11 bases, and 9 bases stayed unmatched. This CDR3 has 14 residues. The CDR3 DNA reads TGCGCCAGCAGCCAAGAGACTTGGGACAGTACATACACCTTC. This gives the protein CASSQETWDSTYTF.

This clone was counted between two and nine times. The V gene is TRBV7-9, the J gene TRBJ1-1; possible D gene TRBD1, 5 bases. The V and J ends lost 5 bases and 11 bases respectively, with 21 bases between them. The CDR3 consists of 14 residues. Germline CDR1 and CDR2: SEHNR and FQNEAQ (reference sequence). CDR3 nucleotides: TGTGCCAGCAGCCAACAATCGGCGGGGGTGTGGGCTTTCTTT. Translating gives CASSQQSAGVWAFF.

The V gene is TRBV30, the J gene TRBJ2-2, with D unclear. V lost 2 bases to trimming and J lost 7 bases, with 5 bases between them. The CDR3 has 11 residues. Germline V lookup: CDR1 GTSNPN, CDR2 SVGIG (reference sequence). This CDR3 reads CAWSIVGELFF. The CDR3 coding sequence is TGTGCCTGGAGTATAGTCGGGGAGCTGTTTTTT.

The chain employs TRBV4-3 and TRBJ1-1, with D possibly matching TRBD1 (6 bases). Germline lookup yields CDR1 LGHNA and CDR2 YSLEER. The CDR3 has 13 amino acids. V lost 4 bases and J lost 11, with 17 bases in between. CDR3 bases: TGCGCCAGCAGCCGTTACAGGGCCCTGGGGGCTTTCTTT. As protein: CASSRYRALGAFF.

The chain's CDR3 is CASSAGQGRTYEQYF. CDR3 coding DNA: TGTGCCAGCAGCGCGGGACAGGGTAGGACCTACGAGCAGTACTTC. V and J are TRBV5-5 and TRBJ2-7, with 9 bases identical to TRBD1. Germline CDR1 and CDR2: SGHKS and YYEKEE (reference sequence). CDR3 length equals 15 residues. V was pared by 4 bases and J by 2 bases, with 7 bases of the junction left unmatched.

CDR3 residues: CASSPRDRVLETQYF. The CDR3 bases are TGTGCCAGCAGCCCCCGGGACAGGGTTTTGGAGACCCAGTACTTC. The genes are TRBV7-6 and TRBJ2-5; 9 positions match TRBD1. CDR3 size: 15 residues. V trimming: 5 bases; J trimming: 5 bases; junction bases outside the gene matches: 9. CDR1 SGHVS and CDR2 FNYEAQ come from the germline V gene.

This clone occurred once. The rearrangement uses TRBV6-6 and TRBJ1-5; a possible D gene is TRBD1 (5 bases). The V gene lost 7 bases and the J gene lost 1 base, with 14 bases spanning the gap. The CDR3 sequence is 15 residues long. Germline CDR1 reads MNHNY; CDR2 reads SVGAGI (reference sequence). DNA of the CDR3: TGTGCCAGCAAGGACCTTCGGGGGAGCAATCAGCCCCAGCATTTT. This codes for CASKDLRGSNQPQHF.

The rearrangement joins TRBV30 to TRBJ2-4; 12 bases are a match to TRBD2. The V gene end was trimmed by 1 base and the J gene end by 0 bases; junction bases not matched to a gene: 7. From germline, CDR1 is GTSNPN and CDR2 SVGIG (reference sequence). The CDR3 spans 18 residues. The CDR3 DNA reads TGTGCCTGGAGTGCGAGGCTAGCGGGAGGGCTAGCCAAAAACATTCAGTACTTC. Translated: CAWSARLAGGLAKNIQYF.

This clone has just a few counts. This chain connects TRBV19 to TRBJ2-4, with D perhaps given as TRBD1 or TRBD2 (5 bases each). CDR1 and CDR2 from the germline V gene are LNHDA and SQIVND (reference sequence). The V and J ends lost 4 bases and 6 bases respectively, with 13 bases between them. The CDR3 contains 14 residues. CDR3 sequence reads: CASSTGAKGNIQYF. CDR3 coding DNA: TGTGCCAGTAGTACCGGGGCAAAGGGAAACATTCAGTACTTC.

The CDR3 sequence: CASSVGGARTDTQYF. Here the CDR3 DNA reads TGTGCCAGCAGCGTAGGGGGGGCCAGAACAGATACGCAGTATTTT. This sequence joins TRBV9 and TRBJ2-3; tentatively, D is TRBD1 or TRBD2 (6 bases each). Trimming shortened V by 0 bases and J by 3 bases, and 11 bases separated the two germline ends. The germline CDR1 and CDR2 sequences are SGDLS and YYNGEE. This CDR3 comprises 15 residues.

V is TRBV7-2 and J is TRBJ1-4; D gene uncertain. CDR3 length equals 15 residues. Germline lookup yields CDR1 SGHTA and CDR2 FQGNSA. Trimming took 5 bases from V and 5 from J, leaving 15 bases between them. The CDR3: CASSLTQNLNEKLFF. The CDR3 DNA follows: TGTGCCAGCAGCCTGACACAGAATTTAAATGAAAAACTGTTTTTT.

This chain uses TRBV5-1 with TRBJ2-4, with 8 bases lining up with TRBD1. V gave up 4 bases and J gave up 2 bases; unmatched junction bases: 8. CDR1 is SGHRS, CDR2 YFSETQ, per germline. This CDR3 is built from 16 residues. CDR3 in DNA: TGCGCCAGCAGCCCGGGACAGGACTTAACCAAAAACATTCAGTACTTC. Translated: CASSPGQDLTKNIQYF.

In its sample, this clone was seen once. The V call is TRBV19, the J call TRBJ1-3; the match to TRBD1 covers 8 bases. Germline V gene sequence: CDR1 LNHDA, CDR2 SQIVND (reference sequence). The CDR3 covers 14 residues. The ends lost 7 bases at V and 7 bases at J; junction bases unmatched: 9. CDR3 sequence (DNA): TGTGCCAGTAATCCGGACAGGGCGGGGAACACCATATATTTT. Protein product: CASNPDRAGNTIYF.

This clone was seen just once. This chain uses TRBV5-1 with TRBJ1-4; the D gene is possibly TRBD1 (5 bases). Germline lookup yields CDR1 SGHRS and CDR2 YFSETQ. The CDR3 has 15 amino acids. With 0 bases removed from V and 2 bases from J, the gap between germline ends came to 8 bases. The CDR3 region is CASSLVRGTNEKLFF. The CDR3 DNA reads TGCGCCAGCAGCTTGGTTCGGGGGACTAATGAAAAACTGTTTTTT.

In nucleotides, the CDR3 is TGTGCCAGCAGCTCCCGCGGGATAGCGGGAATCAATGAGCAGTTCTTC. Translation: CASSSRGIAGINEQFF. The chain uses TRBV7-8 and TRBJ2-1; 8 bases line up with TRBD2. Losses at the gene ends were 4 bases for V and 6 bases for J; bases not matched to a gene: 11. Germline values: CDR1 SGHVS, CDR2 FQNEAQ. This CDR3 is built from 16 residues.

This clone was counted once. The genes are TRBV27 and TRBJ1-1, with D uncertain. This CDR3 comprises 14 residues. CDR1 is MNHEY and CDR2 is SMNVEV in the germline V gene (reference sequence). The V and J ends lost 2 bases and 7 bases respectively, with 14 bases between them. CDR3 nucleotide sequence: TGTGCCAGCAGTTTAATGGCGGGGTGGGTTGAAGCTTTCTTT. It specifies CASSLMAGWVEAFF.

This chain uses TRBV7-2 with TRBJ2-1; TRBD2 matches at 8 bases. Germline V gene sequence: CDR1 SGHTA, CDR2 FQGNSA. This CDR3 has 17 residues. V gave up 5 bases and J gave up 4 bases; unmatched junction bases: 13. The CDR3 is CASSPPWRASGYNEQFF. The CDR3 DNA sequence: TGTGCCAGCAGCCCCCCATGGCGGGCTAGCGGGTACAATGAGCAGTTCTTC.

CDR3 protein: CASSQRGAGYQETQYF. The CDR3 DNA is TGTGCCAGCAGCCAGCGGGGAGCGGGGTACCAAGAGACCCAGTACTTC. V usage is TRBV7-6 and J usage is TRBJ2-5; TRBD2 agrees at 7 bases. Germline lookup yields CDR1 SGHVS and CDR2 FNYEAQ. V shed 5 bases, J shed 0 bases, and the junction held 9 bases outside the gene matches. The CDR3 is 16 amino acids.

The chain employs TRBV19 and TRBJ1-1; D not resolved. The germline V gene encodes CDR1 LNHDA and CDR2 SQIVND (reference sequence). V was pared by 1 base and J by 4 bases, with 7 bases between. The CDR3 has 13 residues. As DNA, the CDR3 is TGTGCCAGTAGTATAGGGTACCTCACTGAAGCTTTCTTT. This gives the protein CASSIGYLTEAFF. Full variable domain (outside the CDR3, taken from reference TRBV19 and TRBJ1-1): DGGITQSPKYLFRKEGQNVTLSCEQNLNHDAMYWYRQDPGQGLRLIYYSQIVNDFQKGDIAEGYSVSREKKESFPLTVTSAQKNPTAFYLCASSIGYLTEAFFGQGTRLTVV.

This chain uses TRBV5-1 with TRBJ1-6; maybe TRBD1 (6 bases). The V gene lost 0 bases and the J gene lost 6 bases, with 7 bases spanning the gap. CDR3 size: 14 residues. The germline V gene has CDR1 SGHRS and CDR2 YFSETQ. The CDR3 bases are TGCGCCAGCAGCTTGGAAGGGGGTAATTCACCCCTCCACTTT. Amino acid sequence: CASSLEGGNSPLHF.

V usage is TRBV5-6 and J usage is TRBJ1-5, with D possibly TRBD1 on 5 matching bases. The V gene's germline CDR1 is SGHDT and CDR2 YYEEEE. The V end was cut by 1 base, the J end by 5 bases, with 19 bases between. This CDR3 region has 17 residues. Here the CDR3 reads CASSLKPRRGRDQPQHF. In DNA form, the CDR3 reads TGTGCCAGCAGCTTGAAACCGAGGCGGGGACGGGATCAGCCCCAGCATTTT.

The genes are TRBV15 and TRBJ1-2; no reliable D call. Germline CDR1 LNHNV, CDR2 YYDKDF (reference sequence). The V gene lost 5 bases and the J gene lost 3 bases, with 16 bases spanning the gap. CDR3 length: 15 amino acids. The CDR3 protein is CATSSPGGKDYGYTF. As DNA, the CDR3 is TGTGCCACCAGCTCCCCCGGTGGAAAGGACTATGGCTACACCTTC. The whole variable domain, filled in from reference TRBV15 and TRBJ1-2, reads DAMVIQNPRYQVTQFGKPVTLSCSQTLNHNVMYWYQQKSSQAPKLLFHYYDKDFNNEADTPDNFQSRRPNTSFCFLDIRSPGLGDTAMYLCATSSPGGKDYGYTFGSGTRLTVV.

The V and J genes are TRBV6-1 and TRBJ1-5; TRBD1 is a possible D gene (6 bases). This CDR3 has 15 amino acids. Per germline, CDR1 MNHNS and CDR2 SASEGT. V was pared by 5 bases and J by 3 bases, with 14 bases between. Here the CDR3 DNA reads TGTGCCAGCAGTTGGGGCAGGGGTGCCAATCAGCCCCAGCATTTT. Its protein product is CASSWGRGANQPQHF.

CDR3 amino acids: CASSIPLVKLAEQFF. The CDR3 nucleotides are TGTGCCAGTAGTATTCCCCTGGTAAAGCTTGCTGAGCAGTTCTTC. The V call is TRBV19, the J call TRBJ2-1; unclear D gene. The CDR3 spans 15 residues. V was trimmed by 3 bases and J by 9 bases, leaving 18 bases between them. The germline gives CDR1 LNHDA, CDR2 SQIVND (reference sequence).

The chain combines TRBV5-8 with TRBJ2-3, with 10 positions matching TRBD2. This CDR3 region has 18 residues. The V gene's germline CDR1 is SGHTS and CDR2 YDEGEE. Germline trimming cut 1 base from V and 5 bases from J; bases unmatched to any gene: 13. The chain's CDR3 is CASSLLSASGSSGDTQYF. The CDR3 DNA sequence: TGTGCCAGCAGCTTGTTATCGGCTAGCGGGAGCTCGGGAGATACGCAGTATTTT.

The chain recombines TRBV15 with TRBJ2-2; TRBD2 agrees at 12 bases. The CDR3 length is 15 residues. CDR1 is LNHNV, CDR2 YYDKDF, per germline (reference sequence). With 8 bases clipped from V and 6 bases from J, the junction kept 7 bases outside the gene matches. The CDR3: CATRLAGGPPGELFF. CDR3 bases: TGTGCCACCCGGCTAGCGGGAGGGCCCCCCGGGGAGCTGTTTTTT.

The CDR3 is CASSSKPGQEPHEQFF. In nucleotides, the CDR3 is TGTGCCAGCAGCAGTAAACCGGGACAGGAGCCTCATGAGCAGTTCTTC. This sequence joins TRBV5-7 and TRBJ2-1; 8 bases are a match to TRBD1. TRBV5-7 is an ORF, with its function uncertain. This CDR3 has 16 residues. Trimming removed 4 bases from V and 8 bases from J; junction bases left unmatched: 14.

V is TRBV6-1 and J is TRBJ1-5, with 11 bases identical to TRBD1. CDR1 and CDR2 from the germline V gene are MNHNS and SASEGT. The V and J ends lost 7 bases and 6 bases, in that order; junction bases with no gene match: 2. The CDR3 spans 13 residues. CDR3 amino acids: CASMDRGRQPQHF. CDR3 sequence (DNA): TGTGCCAGCATGGACAGGGGGCGTCAGCCCCAGCATTTT.

The rearrangement links TRBV9 to TRBJ2-7; a weak D match, TRBD1 (6 bases). Germline CDR1 SGDLS, CDR2 YYNGEE. V lost 4 bases and J lost 4, with 18 bases in between. The CDR3 runs 15 residues. DNA of the CDR3: TGTGCCAGCAGCCCTAAGACAGGATTGGGATACGAGCAGTACTTC. Protein product: CASSPKTGLGYEQYF.